This TCR beta chain was profiled in a study of T cell responses to AZD1222 COVID-19 vaccine. Notes on the study in general: A mostly white British donor set with more females was recruited, and clonal diversity was possibly underestimated.

On this clone itself: Its matching antigen is unknown.

The V segment lost 1 base and the J segment 4 bases; nucleotides outside the gene matches: 4. CDR3 size: 16 residues. Germline V gene sequence: CDR1 SGHVS, CDR2 FNYEAQ. The table came from immunoSEQ multiplex PCR; TCRdb's copy has only in-frame clones and leaves some out. The sample contains 75,000 to 95,000 clones, roughly 90% of which appear only once. The source was peripheral blood, collected on day 0 of MenACWY control vaccination. The TCR sequence derives from an adult in good health. This chain links TRBV7-6 with TRBJ2-2, with 9 bases lining up with TRBD2. This CDR3 is CASSLGQRGVTGELFF. The CDR3 nucleotides are TGTGCCAGCAGCTTAGGCCAGCGGGGGGTCACCGGGGAGCTGTTTTTT.